Below, 25 T cell receptor beta chains from the same sample are listed, as sequenced in a study of T cell repertoires in cytomegalovirus infection. Each CDR3 protein gets one entry after TCRdb re-called the reads with MiXCR. This table has approximately 140,000 distinct CDR3 sequences, roughly a quarter appearing once. No antigen has been identified for these receptors. Material for sequencing was PBMCs, sequenced either directly or after in vitro stimulation (not recorded which). All receptors come from a human donor in good health (CMV status not recorded). Some clones in this sample may be carry-over from other donors' samples.

This clonotype was seen ten or more times. V is TRBV28 and J is TRBJ2-2; 10 bases map to TRBD2. CDR1 is MDHEN, CDR2 SYDVKM, per germline. The CDR3 is made up of 17 amino acids. J gave up 8 bases and V 7 bases, and 16 bases lay outside the gene matches. The CDR3 sequence is CASIPPIAGGSGGELFF. The CDR3 bases are TGTGCCAGCATACCCCCCATAGCGGGAGGATCAGGAGGGGAGCTGTTTTTT.

This chain joins TRBV2 and TRBJ2-7; 8 bases are a match to TRBD2. The CDR3 extends over 17 amino acids. Germline CDR1 SNHLY, CDR2 FYNNEI. With 2 bases clipped from V and 2 bases from J, the junction kept 11 bases outside the gene matches. The CDR3 DNA sequence: TGTGCCAGCAGTGAACCCACTATAGCGGGGACGACCTACGAGCAGTACTTC. Protein product: CASSEPTIAGTTYEQYF.

This clonotype was seen many times. The V and J genes are TRBV7-2 and TRBJ2-7; the match to TRBD2 covers 9 bases. Germline assignment: CDR1 SGHTA and CDR2 FQGNSA. J gave up 3 bases and V 3 bases, and 12 bases lay outside the gene matches. The CDR3 is 17 amino acids. Here the CDR3 DNA reads TGTGCCAGCAGCTTTGATCCGGGACTAGCCCATCACTACGAGCAGTACTTC. It yields the protein CASSFDPGLAHHYEQYF.

This clonotype was seen only a few times. The V call is TRBV5-4, the J call TRBJ1-1, with D perhaps matching TRBD1 (6 bases). Germline assignment: CDR1 SGHNT and CDR2 YYREEE (reference sequence). The CDR3 runs to 15 residues. Trimming stripped 2 bases from V and 0 bases from J, with 11 bases between. The DNA for the CDR3 is TGTGCCAGCAGCTTACCTAAGGGGGTGAACACTGAAGCTTTCTTT. Amino acid sequence: CASSLPKGVNTEAFF.

This clonotype has at least ten counts. CDR3 nucleotides: TGTGCCAGCAGCTCCGGGACAGGGGTGATGAACACTGAAGCTTTCTTT. Residues: CASSSGTGVMNTEAFF. The chain recombines TRBV12-3 or TRBV12-4 with TRBJ1-1; 10 nucleotides line up with TRBD1. V trimming: 6 bases; J trimming: 0 bases; junction bases outside the gene matches: 7. This CDR3 is built from 16 residues.

This clonotype was counted a few times. This chain connects TRBV28 to TRBJ1-4, with D possibly matching TRBD1 (6 bases). The CDR3 is 14 residues long. Per the germline V gene, CDR1 is MDHEN and CDR2 is SYDVKM. V lost 6 bases to trimming and J lost 8 bases, with 16 bases between them. The CDR3 nucleotides read TGTGCCAGCAGATTACAGGGTACGCGGGAAAAACTGTTTTTT. Amino acid sequence: CASRLQGTREKLFF.

This clonotype was detected ten times or more. J is TRBJ2-3 and V is TRBV7-9; D is possibly TRBD1 (5 bases). CDR1 and CDR2 (germline): SEHNR, FQNEAQ (reference sequence). This CDR3 is built from 17 residues. The ends were cut back, 4 bases at V and 4 bases at J, with 21 bases in the middle. The CDR3 DNA sequence: TGTGCCAGCAGCTCGTACCCCCTCCTGACAGAGCCAGATACGCAGTATTTT. Amino acids: CASSSYPLLTEPDTQYF.

This clonotype has just a few counts. The V and J genes are TRBV10-3 and TRBJ2-7, with D tentatively TRBD1 (5 bases). Trimming cost V 4 bases and J 0 bases, with 7 bases left between them. Per germline, CDR1 ENHRY and CDR2 SYGVKD. There are 13 residues in the CDR3. The CDR3 reads CAISGQNSYEQYV. The DNA of the CDR3 is TGTGCCATCAGTGGACAGAACTCCTACGAGCAGTACGTC.

At least ten counts were recorded for this clonotype. The chain uses TRBV19 and TRBJ1-2, with 10 positions matching TRBD1. The CDR3 runs to 14 residues. Germline trimming cut 11 bases from V and 0 bases from J; bases unmatched to any gene: 6. From germline, CDR1 is LNHDA and CDR2 SQIVND (reference sequence). CDR3 sequence (DNA): TGTGCCTCCAGGACAGGGGGATCTAACTATGGCTACACCTTC. This encodes CASRTGGSNYGYTF.

This clonotype was detected many times. The chain employs TRBV7-9 and TRBJ2-1; 8 bases are a match to TRBD2. This CDR3 has 17 amino acids. Per germline, CDR1 SEHNR and CDR2 FQNEAQ (reference sequence). V was pared by 5 bases and J by 3 bases, with 12 bases of the junction left unmatched. CDR3 bases: TGTGCCAGCAGCCATGCCCCGGGCGGGACTAGCTACAATGAGCAGTTCTTC. Its translation: CASSHAPGGTSYNEQFF.

This clonotype was recorded a few times. J is TRBJ1-6 and V is TRBV15; D remains ambiguous. Trimming took off 1 base at V and 7 bases at J, with 14 bases between the two ends. From germline, CDR1 is LNHNV and CDR2 YYDKDF (reference sequence). The CDR3 spans 16 residues. The CDR3 spells CATSRVDHSSNSPLHF. CDR3 in DNA: TGTGCCACCAGCAGAGTCGATCACTCTTCCAATTCACCCCTCCACTTT.

The chain uses TRBV6-2 or TRBV6-3 and TRBJ1-2; no reliable D call. V lost 6 bases and J lost 10, with 15 bases in between. The CDR3 spans 12 residues. From germline, CDR1 is MNHEY and CDR2 SVGEGT. The CDR3: CASSLGPRLYTF. The CDR3 nucleotides read TGTGCCAGCAGCCTTGGACCGCGACTCTACACCTTC.

The chain uses TRBV18 and TRBJ2-1; tentatively, D is TRBD1 (5 bases). The CDR3 extends over 12 amino acids. Per the germline V gene, CDR1 is KGHSH and CDR2 is LQKENI. Trimming removed 6 bases from V and 10 bases from J, with 13 bases in between. The CDR3 bases are TGTGCCAGCTCCCCAGGGTCTGGCGAGCAGTTCTTC. Translation: CASSPGSGEQFF.

The V call is TRBV5-5, the J call TRBJ2-1; D is unresolved. The germline V gene has CDR1 SGHKS and CDR2 YYEKEE (reference sequence). The CDR3 is 13 amino acids. V lost 0 bases, J lost 8 bases, and 9 bases lay in between. The DNA for the CDR3 is TGTGCCAGCAGCTTGGACAGTCCCGATGAGCAGTTCTTC. Its protein is CASSLDSPDEQFF.

This clonotype was counted between two and nine times. The chain recombines TRBV5-5 with TRBJ1-4, with TRBD1 matching over 7 bases. CDR3 size: 16 residues. V lost 0 bases, J lost 2 bases, and 4 bases stayed unmatched. Per the germline V gene, CDR1 is SGHKS and CDR2 is YYEKEE (reference sequence). This CDR3 is CASSLERQGTNEKLFF. DNA of the CDR3: TGTGCCAGCAGCTTGGAGCGACAGGGTACTAATGAAAAACTGTTTTTT.

This clonotype has only one observation. This chain links TRBV11-2 with TRBJ2-7; 10 positions agree with TRBD2. The CDR3 spans 16 residues. CDR1 and CDR2 (germline): SGHAT, FQNNGV. V lost 1 base and J lost 0; bases outside the gene matches: 3. CDR3 bases: TGTGCCAGCAGCTTAGGGGCTAGCGGGAGCTCCTACGAGCAGTACTTC. This gives the protein CASSLGASGSSYEQYF.

A single count supports this clonotype. Given the absence of the conserved phenylalanine or tryptophan at the CDR3 end, a read error is likely. The V and J genes are TRBV28 and TRBJ2-7; a weak D match, TRBD2 (6 bases). This CDR3 has 15 amino acids. V lost 3 bases and J 3 bases, leaving 15 bases between the germline ends. The germline CDR1 and CDR2 sequences are MDHEN and SYDVKM. The CDR3 sequence: CASSLGAAGYYEQYS. The CDR3 nucleotides are TGTGCCAGCAGTTTGGGAGCGGCGGGGTACTACGAGCAGTACTCC.

The chain joins TRBV7-2 to TRBJ1-5; D possibly corresponds to TRBD1 (5 bases). Germline values: CDR1 SGHTA, CDR2 FQGNSA. The CDR3 runs 13 residues. V dropped 6 bases and J dropped 4 bases, with 10 bases sitting between them. CDR3 residues: CASSGAPNQPQHF. DNA for the CDR3: TGTGCCAGCAGTGGGGCCCCGAATCAGCCCCAGCATTTT.

Ten or more counts support this clonotype. The chain is built from TRBV7-2 and TRBJ1-3, with D possibly being TRBD1 (5 bases). V lost 3 bases and J lost 2, with 11 bases in between. Germline lookup yields CDR1 SGHTA and CDR2 FQGNSA. This CDR3 has 15 residues. CDR3 in amino acids: CASSLVETAGNTIYF. CDR3 bases: TGTGCCAGCAGCTTGGTAGAGACAGCTGGAAACACCATATATTTT. The full variable domain, in which reference TRBV7-2 and TRBJ1-3 provide the parts outside the CDR3, is GAGVSQSPSNKVTEKGKDVELRCDPISGHTALYWYRQSLGQGLEFLIYFQGNSAPDKSGLPSDRFSAERTGGSVSTLTIQRTQQEDSAVYLCASSLVETAGNTIYFGEGSWLTVV.

This clonotype has a handful of counts. The J gene is TRBJ2-1, the V gene TRBV12-3 or TRBV12-4; 9 bases are shared with TRBD2. Trimming took 2 bases from V and 7 from J; bases not matched to a gene: 6. This CDR3 comprises 15 residues. The CDR3 nucleotides read TGTGCCAGCAGTTTAAGAGCGGGAGGTAAGAATGAGCAGTTCTTC. This gives the protein CASSLRAGGKNEQFF.

This clonotype was recorded at least ten times. The chain uses TRBV7-2 and TRBJ2-2; D is tentatively TRBD1 or TRBD2 (5 bases each). V gave up 5 bases and J gave up 1 base, with 14 bases separating them. This CDR3 has 16 residues. Germline CDR1 and CDR2: SGHTA and FQGNSA. The CDR3, as DNA: TGTGCCAGCAGCCCCCGGGGACGGATGAACACCGGGGAGCTGTTTTTT. This gives the protein CASSPRGRMNTGELFF.

This clonotype has just a few counts. This rearrangement joins TRBV7-3 to TRBJ2-2, with a weak D call TRBD2 (6 bases). V was cut by 5 bases and J by 6 bases, with 16 bases left in between. The CDR3 is 15 amino acids. Germline V gene data show CDR1 as SGHTA and CDR2 as FQGTGA. The CDR3: CASSPHTSTAGELFF. The CDR3 coding sequence is TGTGCCAGCAGCCCCCACACTAGCACCGCCGGGGAGCTGTTTTTT.

This clonotype was counted only a few times. The V call is TRBV18, the J call TRBJ2-7; 7 bases line up with TRBD1. Looked up from germline, CDR1 is KGHSH and CDR2 is LQKENI. The J segment lost 4 bases and the V segment lost 1 base, leaving 7 bases of the junction unmatched. The CDR3 consists of 15 residues. CDR3 protein: CASSPRTGPGYEQYF. The CDR3 region has the DNA TGTGCCAGCTCACCACGGACAGGTCCCGGTTACGAGCAGTACTTC.

The V gene is TRBV28, the J gene TRBJ2-3; 8 bases line up with TRBD2. Germline lookup yields CDR1 MDHEN and CDR2 SYDVKM. With 7 bases clipped from V and 3 bases from J, the junction kept 12 bases outside the gene matches. The CDR3 runs to 16 residues. In DNA form, the CDR3 reads TGTGCCAGCACCTCGCCGGGAGGGGAAGGTACAGATACGCAGTATTTT. Its protein product is CASTSPGGEGTDTQYF.

The table lists this clonotype with a few counts. V is TRBV7-6 and J is TRBJ2-1; 8 nucleotides line up with TRBD2. The CDR3 sequence is 15 residues long. Looked up from germline, CDR1 is SGHVS and CDR2 is FNYEAQ. The V segment lost 7 bases and the J segment 7 bases; nucleotides outside the gene matches: 12. The CDR3 protein is CASTGGPSRLNEQFF. The DNA of the CDR3 is TGTGCCAGCACGGGGGGGCCTAGCCGCTTGAATGAGCAGTTCTTC. Full variable domain (rest looked up from reference TRBV7-6 and TRBJ2-1): GAGVSQSPRYKVTKRGQDVALRCDPISGHVSLYWYRQALGQGPEFLTYFNYEAQQDKSGLPNDRFSAERPEGSISTLTIQRTEQRDSAMYRCASTGGPSRLNEQFFGPGTRLTVL.